One T cell receptor (beta chain) is described in this entry. This clonotype was counted ten times or more. Which antigen it targets is not known. Per-base quality was not reported, and no clone a single base away is much larger than it. This entry belongs to a study of T cell repertoires in cytomegalovirus infection (dated by TCRdb to 2018 to 2020). Concerning the study at large: Peptide stimulations targeted recently identified HLA-C-restricted CMV epitopes, whose presentation resists viral immunomodulation, together with well-studied HLA-B-restricted epitopes. The HLA type of each donor mattered for the analysis, because public TCR beta signatures pointed to carriage of CMV infection along with the matching HLA type.

Sequencing was carried out with an Illumina HiSeq 1500. The raw public data were reprocessed by TCRdb itself: fastp quality trimming at Q25, MiXCR clonotype calling, in-frame beta chains only. One record per CDR3 amino acid sequence lists the most common genes and DNA. The sample table shows approximately 770,000 distinct CDR3 sequences, and almost 30% are seen once. In total, the top ten clones hold around 13% of the sample. General conclusions and limits of the study: The ex vivo response was dominated by HLA-C-restricted CMV-specific TCR beta clonotypes, which also provided the single most frequent clonotype in two of eight donors. Carriers of CMV infection plus the relevant HLA type were discriminated by the cumulative frequency of public TCR beta family members in the study cohort and in an independent roughly 350-donor cohort.

CDR1 and CDR2 were assigned from the germline V gene as SGHTA and FQGNSA. V was cut back by 0 bases and J by 9 bases, leaving a gap of 24 bases between them. The cysteine opens and the phenylalanine closes a CDR3 of 18 amino acids. The only DNA kept is the CDR3, 54 bases in frame from the first base. The sample's treatment or condition, from its label and the paper: in vitro stimulation with specific CMV peptide epitopes to enrich CMV-specific T cells. This sample comprised cultured CD8+ T cells from PBMCs, obtained from culture after CMV antigen stimulation. The chain links TRBV7-2 with TRBJ1-3, with no D gene named confidently. The source is a human donor in good health (CMV status not recorded). Some clones in this sample may be carry-over from other donors' samples. The CDR3 corresponds to CASSLALAASFRGGTIYF. At the DNA level, the sequence is TGTGCCAGCAGCTTAGCTCTTGCCGCTTCCTTTAGAGGTGGCACCATATATTTT.